This T cell receptor beta chain was obtained from a study of cytomegalovirus exposure and HLA in healthy donors. About this clone itself: As yet, its antigen is unknown.

Vbeta (60) and Jbeta (13) primers were used in the PCR. Data came from immunoSEQ multiplex PCR; TCRdb stores just in-frame clones and leaves some out. Among some 130,000 clones, roughly 78% were seen once, and the ten largest hold around 3.3%. Study observations and caveats: Upon later analysis, HLA-associated TCR beta chains proved more clonally expanded than other, equally common chains.

CDR3 size: 13 residues. Germline CDR1 is MDHEN and CDR2 is SYDVKM. After removal of 9 bases from V and 8 bases from J, the junction contained 8 bases not matched to a gene. The source material was PBMCs. The receptor was isolated from a male donor in good health and CMV-seronegative. The V gene is TRBV28, the J gene TRBJ1-4; 8 bases agree with TRBD1. The CDR3 DNA reads as TGTGCCAGTGGGACAGGCTGGATGGAAAAACTGTTTTTT. Protein product: CASGTGWMEKLFF.